This T cell receptor (beta chain) was sequenced for a study of shared clonotypes between healthy human individuals. The table came from immunoSEQ multiplex PCR; TCRdb's copy has only in-frame clones and leaves some out. The table includes about 2,500,000 clones, roughly nine tenths detected once. Germline CDR1 is MDHEN and CDR2 is SYDVKM. The CDR3 runs 14 residues. V gave up 2 bases and J gave up 5 bases, with 12 bases separating them. There were only Caucasian adults among the donors, and all lived in Nashville, Tennessee. General study results and limits: Roughly 5% of naive CD4 clonotypes were shared across a few donors. Rarefaction demonstrated incomplete sorted-subset sequencing despite large depth. As a rule, naive subsets had a larger estimated richness than memory subsets.

Regarding this clone: The antigen is undetermined.

The rearrangement links TRBV28 to TRBJ1-2, with D perhaps matching TRBD1 (6 bases). The sample consisted of naive CD4+ T cells sorted from blood. As to subset: CD45RA+ positively selected. The source is a man younger than 35 in good health. Here the CDR3 reads CASSLHRETYGYTF. As DNA, the CDR3 is TGTGCCAGCAGTTTACACAGGGAGACGTATGGCTACACCTTC.